The 22 T cell receptor beta chains given below trace back to one sample, sequenced in a study of T cell responses to AZD1222 COVID-19 vaccine. Sequencing used immunoSEQ multiplex PCR; TCRdb keeps in-frame clones, though not all of them. The sample has about 140,000 clones; almost 95% are singletons. Sequencing was performed on peripheral blood, taken 28 days after the second AZD1222 dose. The receptors come from an adult who received the AZD1222 COVID-19 vaccine.

The V call is TRBV11-2, the J call TRBJ1-3, with TRBD1 as a possible D gene (5 bases). Trimming left V 5 bases short and J 4 bases short, with 21 bases between. The CDR3 spans 17 residues. Germline V gives CDR1 SGHAT, CDR2 FQNNGV. The CDR3 sequence: CASSPIIVGVTGNTIYF. The CDR3 DNA is TGTGCCAGCAGCCCCATAATAGTGGGGGTGACCGGAAACACCATATATTTT.

This clone was recorded only once. The chain carries TRBV27 and TRBJ1-4, with 10 bases aligning to TRBD1. Germline V gene data show CDR1 as MNHEY and CDR2 as SMNVEV (reference sequence). CDR3 length equals 16 residues. Trimming took 5 bases from V and 7 from J; bases not matched to a gene: 10. CDR3 nucleotide sequence: TGTGCCAGCAGTGCCGGGACAGGGGACCTGGGTGAAAAACTGTTTTTT. Encoded protein: CASSAGTGDLGEKLFF.

CDR3 nucleotides: TGCAGCGTTGTCGGTGTCACAGCGACTCAATATGGCTACACCTTC. This encodes CSVVGVTATQYGYTF. V is TRBV29-1 and J is TRBJ1-2; D is ambiguous. V was shortened by 4 bases and J by 5 bases, with 20 bases between the two germline ends. This CDR3 spans 15 amino acids. The germline V gene has CDR1 SQVTM and CDR2 ANQGSEA. The whole variable domain, remainder taken from reference TRBV29-1 and TRBJ1-2, is SAVISQKPSRDICQRGTSLTIQCQVDSQVTMMFWYRQQPGQSLTLIATANQGSEATYESGFVIDKFPISRPNLTFSTLTVSNMSPEDSSIYLCSVVGVTATQYGYTFGSGTRLTVV.

This clone was recorded only once. The chain employs TRBV2 and TRBJ1-5; D is uncertain. The germline CDR1 and CDR2 sequences are SNHLY and FYNNEI. Trimming took off 8 bases at V and 11 bases at J, with 16 bases between the two ends. The length of the CDR3 is 12 residues. In DNA form, the CDR3 reads TGTGCCAGCGGGGATATCCCTGAGTCCCAGCATTTT. Encoded protein: CASGDIPESQHF.

This clone turned up a few times. The chain combines TRBV15 with TRBJ2-2; perhaps D is TRBD1 or TRBD2 (5 bases each). The V gene's germline CDR1 is LNHNV and CDR2 YYDKDF (reference sequence). V was cut by 1 base and J by 6 bases, with 15 bases left in between. The CDR3 extends over 16 amino acids. This CDR3 reads CATSRVGVISSGELFF. The CDR3, as DNA: TGTGCCACCAGCAGAGTGGGGGTTATCTCCTCCGGGGAGCTGTTTTTT. The full variable domain, with the rest looked up from reference TRBV15 and TRBJ2-2, is DAMVIQNPRYQVTQFGKPVTLSCSQTLNHNVMYWYQQKSSQAPKLLFHYYDKDFNNEADTPDNFQSRRPNTSFCFLDIRSPGLGDTAMYLCATSRVGVISSGELFFGEGSRLTVL.

The rearrangement links TRBV29-1 to TRBJ2-1; tentative D call: TRBD2 (5 bases). The CDR3 has 11 residues. Trimming pared 6 bases from V and 15 bases from J, leaving 18 bases between. Germline V CDR1 and CDR2: SQVTM, ANQGSEA. Written as DNA, the CDR3 is TGCAGCGTGGAGGTAGTTTCAGTTCGGTTCTTC. Amino acid sequence: CSVEVVSVRFF.

The genes are TRBV27 and TRBJ1-1; maybe TRBD1 (6 bases). There are 12 residues in the CDR3. V shed 5 bases and J shed 5 bases, with 9 bases lying between them. CDR1 MNHEY and CDR2 SMNVEV come from the germline V gene (reference sequence). The CDR3 nucleotides are TGTGCCAGCAGTCCCAGGGGTACTGAAGCTTTCTTT. Protein sequence: CASSPRGTEAFF.

CDR3 sequence: CASSPRGMAYEQYF. CDR3 in DNA: TGCGCCAGCAGCCCCCGGGGAATGGCCTACGAGCAGTACTTC. This chain uses TRBV5-1 with TRBJ2-7; a weak D match, TRBD2 (5 bases). V was trimmed by 4 bases and J by 2 bases, leaving 13 bases between them. The CDR3 length is 14 residues. Germline CDR1 is SGHRS and CDR2 is YFSETQ.

This clone was detected a few times. This chain joins TRBV27 and TRBJ1-2, with a possible D match to TRBD1 (5 bases). The CDR3 sequence is 13 residues long. V dropped 5 bases and J dropped 4 bases, with 11 bases sitting between them. Per the germline V gene, CDR1 is MNHEY and CDR2 is SMNVEV (reference sequence). The CDR3 protein is CASSRGTGYGYTF. In nucleotides, the CDR3 is TGTGCCAGCAGTCGAGGGACTGGCTATGGCTACACCTTC.

This clone was seen once. The chain recombines TRBV6-5 with TRBJ1-1, with D possibly matching TRBD1 (5 bases). V gave up 5 bases and J gave up 5 bases, with 9 bases separating them. CDR3 length: 12 amino acids. Germline loops: CDR1 MNHEY, CDR2 SVGAGI. The CDR3 protein is CASSRDETEAFF. The CDR3 DNA is TGTGCCAGCAGTAGGGACGAAACTGAAGCTTTCTTT.

The chain has TRBV5-5 and TRBJ2-1; TRBD2 aligns across 11 bases. J was trimmed by 9 bases and V by 0 bases; bases with no gene match: 8. CDR3 length equals 16 residues. Germline V gene data show CDR1 as SGHKS and CDR2 as YYEKEE (reference sequence). CDR3 region: CASSLDLTSGSTEQFF. DNA of the CDR3: TGTGCCAGCAGCTTGGACCTTACTAGCGGGAGTACTGAGCAGTTCTTC.

The chain uses TRBV6-5 and TRBJ1-1; D gene uncertain. The V end was cut by 3 bases, the J end by 1 base, with 9 bases between. Germline V lookup: CDR1 MNHEY, CDR2 SVGAGI. The CDR3 covers 14 residues. This CDR3 is CASSYKSGNTEAFF. CDR3 DNA sequence: TGTGCCAGCAGTTATAAATCAGGGAACACTGAAGCTTTCTTT.

This rearrangement joins TRBV30 to TRBJ1-6; unclear D gene. Germline assignment: CDR1 GTSNPN and CDR2 SVGIG (reference sequence). V dropped 1 base and J dropped 10 bases, with 8 bases sitting between them. The CDR3 is 12 residues long. CDR3 bases: TGTGCCTGGAGTGCGAAGCCATCACCCCTCCACTTT. This encodes CAWSAKPSPLHF.

The chain couples TRBV10-3 to TRBJ1-3; D unclear. CDR3 size: 12 residues. Germline values: CDR1 ENHRY, CDR2 SYGVKD. CDR3 in DNA: TGTGGACACGGAGGCTCTGGAAACACCATATATTTT. Protein sequence: CGHGGSGNTIYF.

This chain links TRBV28 with TRBJ2-7; unclear D gene. Looked up from germline, CDR1 is MDHEN and CDR2 is SYDVKM. The CDR3 is 13 residues long. V lost 2 bases and J lost 3, with 8 bases in between. CDR3 region: CASSLRRNYEQYF. The CDR3 region has the DNA TGTGCCAGCAGTTTACGGCGGAACTACGAGCAGTACTTC.

This chain links TRBV4-1 with TRBJ1-2, with a weak D call TRBD1 (6 bases). This CDR3 comprises 19 residues. The ends were cut back, 3 bases at V and 1 base at J, with 24 bases in the middle. The germline V gene encodes CDR1 MGHRA and CDR2 YSYEKL. CDR3 sequence: CASSHWMPGTRALNYGYTF. The CDR3 DNA sequence: TGCGCCAGCAGCCACTGGATGCCCGGGACACGGGCCCTTAACTATGGCTACACCTTC.

This rearrangement joins TRBV28 to TRBJ2-2, with unresolved D. The ends were cut back, 3 bases at V and 6 bases at J, with 5 bases in the middle. The CDR3 length is 12 residues. CDR1 is MDHEN and CDR2 is SYDVKM in the germline V gene. In DNA form, the CDR3 reads TGTGCCAGCAGTTTGGGTCCCGGGGAGCTGTTTTTT. Protein: CASSLGPGELFF.

The chain has TRBV6-6 and TRBJ2-7; 7 bases line up with TRBD1. CDR3 length: 16 amino acids. The junction had 12 bases not matched to a gene; V was cut back by 6 bases and J by 1 base. The germline V gene has CDR1 MNHNY and CDR2 SVGAGI (reference sequence). Written as DNA, the CDR3 is TGTGCCAGCAGCAAAGCCGGGACAGTTGGGTCCTACGAGCAGTACTTC. Amino acid sequence: CASSKAGTVGSYEQYF.

The chain carries TRBV2 and TRBJ2-3; D is possibly TRBD1 or TRBD2 (5 bases each). Germline CDR1 and CDR2: SNHLY and FYNNEI. V lost 5 bases and J lost 2, with 11 bases in between. The CDR3 is 14 amino acids. The DNA of the CDR3 is TGTGCCAGCAGTCCCGGGGCTAACACAGATACGCAGTATTTT. This encodes CASSPGANTDTQYF.

V and J are TRBV12-3 or TRBV12-4 and TRBJ2-3, with D perhaps TRBD1 or TRBD2 (5 bases each). The CDR3 is made up of 12 amino acids. V dropped 5 bases and J dropped 9 bases, with 12 bases sitting between them. The CDR3 here is CASSRDRETQYF. For the CDR3, the DNA is TGTGCCAGCAGTCGGGACCGCGAGACGCAGTATTTT.

The chain has TRBV5-1 and TRBJ2-1, with 9 bases matching TRBD2. Germline CDR1 SGHRS, CDR2 YFSETQ. The CDR3 has 15 amino acids. V lost 4 bases and J lost 7; bases outside the gene matches: 9. Here the CDR3 reads CASSVTAGGDNEQFF. CDR3 DNA: TGCGCCAGCAGCGTTACAGCGGGAGGAGATAATGAGCAGTTCTTC.

This clone occurred once. This chain joins TRBV28 and TRBJ1-5; D gene uncertain. Germline lookup yields CDR1 MDHEN and CDR2 SYDVKM. Trimming removed 6 bases at V and 0 bases at J, with 9 bases between. CDR3 length: 14 residues. The chain's CDR3 is CASRGWSSNQPQHF. The CDR3 DNA sequence: TGTGCCAGCAGAGGGTGGAGTAGCAATCAGCCCCAGCATTTT. Full variable domain (outside the CDR3, taken from reference TRBV28 and TRBJ1-5): DVKVTQSSRYLVKRTGEKVFLECVQDMDHENMFWYRQDPGLGLRLIYFSYDVKMKEKGDIPEGYSVSREKKERFSLILESASTNQTSMYLCASRGWSSNQPQHFGDGTRLSIL.